This T cell receptor (beta chain) was observed in a study of cytomegalovirus exposure and HLA in healthy donors. PCR amplification relied on 60 Vbeta primers (plus 13 Jbeta primers). Generated by immunoSEQ multiplex PCR, the TCRdb table keeps only in-frame clones and is missing some. The data show approximately 120,000 clones, under 85% seen once. V was clipped by 4 bases and J by 1 base, with 11 bases between them. This CDR3 has 14 residues. CDR1 is MNHNY and CDR2 is SVGAGI in the germline V gene (reference sequence). The rearrangement joins TRBV6-6 to TRBJ2-7; possible D gene TRBD1, 5 bases. Sequencing used PBMCs. This clonotype originated in a woman aged 45-65 years in good health and CMV-seropositive. The CDR3 DNA reads TGTGCCAGCAGTTCGGCAGACAGATCCTACGAGCAGTACTTC. Amino acid sequence: CASSSADRSYEQYF.